The 30 T cell receptor beta chains below come from one sample, sequenced in a study of blood T cells in healthy people across ages. PCR was performed a second time for roughly 6 to 12 cycles using a sample-barcoded 5' primer and a J-beta primer mix. MiXCR was run by TCRdb on the 5' RACE reads, yielding one entry per CDR3 protein. In the table there are around 800,000 distinct CDR3 sequences, around a quarter of which are singletons. This same sample was also part of a study on T cells of mothers and their children.

The material sequenced was blood. All receptors derive from a boy under 18 in good health.

Regarding this clonotype: One end of the junction fails to match germline, which may point to a read error. The V gene is TRBV5-1, the J gene TRBJ2-3; maybe TRBD2 (7 bases). The CDR3 loop spans 14 amino acids. Germline V gene data show CDR1 as SGHRS and CDR2 as YFSETQ. Written as DNA, the CDR3 is TGCGCCAGCACCTCCCTGGGGGCGGGAGATACGCAGTACTTT. This codes for CASTSLGAGDTQYF.

A word on this clonotype: A much larger clone lies a single base off, so this may be a read error. The chain employs TRBV7-6 and TRBJ1-1, with no clear D. The germline V and J ends were trimmed by 4 bases and 1 base, with 4 bases remaining between them. This CDR3 has 12 residues. CDR1 SGHVS and CDR2 FNYEAQ come from the germline V gene. Here the CDR3 reads CASSSPNTEAFF. CDR3 in DNA: TGTGCCAGCAGCTCTCCGAACACTGAAGCTTTCTTT.

The rearrangement links TRBV6-2 or TRBV6-3 to TRBJ1-5; D is perhaps TRBD1 (5 bases). The CDR3 is 16 amino acids. V lost 3 bases and J lost 11, with 23 bases in between. CDR1 and CDR2 from the germline V gene are MNHEY and SVGEGT. The CDR3 sequence: CASSYAAEGLLGAQHF. CDR3 coding DNA: TGTGCCAGCAGTTATGCGGCAGAAGGTCTACTAGGGGCCCAGCATTTT.

This clonotype was picked up a small number of times. V is TRBV28 and J is TRBJ2-7, with D maybe TRBD1 (5 bases). This CDR3 region has 14 residues. Trimming left V 1 base short and J 2 bases short, with 9 bases between. Germline V gives CDR1 MDHEN, CDR2 SYDVKM. The CDR3 DNA reads TGTGCCAGCAGTTTATACAGGTCCCCCTACGAGCAGTACTTC. Protein: CASSLYRSPYEQYF.

This rearrangement joins TRBV7-3 to TRBJ1-5; D unclear. CDR3 length equals 13 residues. Trimming took off 4 bases at V and 7 bases at J, with 11 bases between the two ends. Germline loops: CDR1 SGHTA, CDR2 FQGTGA. CDR3 in DNA: TGTGCCAGCAGCTCGGAGCCGGGGCAGCCCCAGCATTTT. This gives the protein CASSSEPGQPQHF.

The rearrangement uses TRBV6-5 and TRBJ1-1; no definite D call. CDR3 length: 10 amino acids. The germline V gene encodes CDR1 MNHEY and CDR2 SVGAGI. Trimming took 8 bases from V and 8 from J, leaving 9 bases between them. The CDR3 loop reads CASGRREAFF. CDR3 bases: TGTGCCAGCGGAAGGAGGGAAGCTTTCTTT.

CDR3 nucleotide sequence: TGTGCCAGCAGCCAAGAGGGGGCAAGGCATGAGCAGTTCTTC. Protein sequence: CASSQEGARHEQFF. The chain employs TRBV14 and TRBJ2-1; D may be TRBD1 (6 bases). V was trimmed by 0 bases and J by 8 bases, leaving 11 bases between them. This CDR3 spans 14 amino acids. In germline, CDR1 is SGHDN, CDR2 FVKESK.

The rearrangement links TRBV7-8 to TRBJ1-1; weak D call: TRBD1 (6 bases). Germline V CDR1 and CDR2: SGHVS, FQNEAQ. The V end was cut by 5 bases, the J end by 5 bases, with 18 bases between. CDR3 size: 15 residues. The CDR3 region is CASSRGGAGETEAFF. Here the CDR3 DNA reads TGTGCCAGCAGCCGAGGGGGGGCTGGGGAAACTGAAGCTTTCTTT.

The rearrangement joins TRBV20-1 to TRBJ2-2; 8 positions match TRBD2. Germline trimming cut 6 bases from V and 2 bases from J; bases unmatched to any gene: 5. This CDR3 comprises 14 residues. The germline V gene has CDR1 DFQATT and CDR2 SNEGSKA (reference sequence). The CDR3 loop is CSAMSGGNTGELFF. The CDR3 coding sequence is TGCAGTGCGATGAGCGGGGGAAACACCGGGGAGCTGTTTTTT.

The CDR3 reads CASSLDYSGANVLTF. The CDR3 DNA reads TGTGCCAGCAGTTTAGACTACTCTGGGGCCAACGTCCTGACTTTC. This chain connects TRBV12-3 or TRBV12-4 to TRBJ2-6, with unresolved D. The CDR3 contains 15 residues. V shed 1 base and J shed 0 bases, with 4 bases lying between them.

This clonotype came up many times. CDR3 in DNA: TGCAGTGCCCAAGTGCAGGGGTGGGAGACCCAGTACTTC. This codes for CSAQVQGWETQYF. V gene TRBV20-1 combines with J gene TRBJ2-5; D might be TRBD1 (6 bases). The CDR3 runs 13 residues. Germline V gene lookup returns CDR1 DFQATT and CDR2 SNEGSKA (reference sequence). V lost 6 bases to trimming and J lost 5 bases, with 16 bases between them.

This clonotype was observed a few times. The chain links TRBV6-1 to TRBJ2-3; 12 bases map to TRBD2. There are 17 residues in the CDR3. Germline assignment: CDR1 MNHNS and CDR2 SASEGT. V dropped 7 bases and J dropped 0; count of bases not matched to a gene: 8. DNA for the CDR3: TGTGCCAGCACCGGACTAGCGGGGACTCACAGCACAGATACGCAGTATTTT. Translated: CASTGLAGTHSTDTQYF.

The rearrangement joins TRBV10-3 to TRBJ2-2, with TRBD1 as a possible D gene (5 bases). This CDR3 has 14 residues. Germline values: CDR1 ENHRY, CDR2 SYGVKD. With 8 bases removed from V and 0 bases from J, the gap between germline ends came to 10 bases. CDR3 DNA sequence: TGTGCCATCTTGGACAATCCGAACACCGGGGAGCTGTTTTTT. Its translation: CAILDNPNTGELFF.

Concerning this clonotype itself: Compared with germline, one end of the junction differs, possibly owing to a read error. The chain is built from TRBV29-1 and TRBJ2-3, with D possibly TRBD1 on 5 matching bases. The CDR3 consists of 12 residues. The germline CDR1 and CDR2 sequences are SQVTM and ANQGSEA. CDR3 bases: TGCAGCGTCCGACAGAACACAAATACGCAGTATTTT. Protein sequence: CSVRQNTNTQYF.

The gene calls are TRBV6-1 and TRBJ2-2, with TRBD1 identical over 9 bases. Germline values: CDR1 MNHNS, CDR2 SASEGT. CDR3 length: 17 amino acids. V lost 5 bases, J lost 3 bases, and 10 bases stayed unmatched. The CDR3 here is CASSKTGTGSYTGELFF. The CDR3 region has the DNA TGTGCCAGCAGTAAAACCGGGACAGGGTCGTACACCGGGGAGCTGTTTTTT.

The chain recombines TRBV29-1 with TRBJ1-1; tentative D call: TRBD1 (5 bases). V was trimmed by 4 bases and J by 10 bases, leaving 13 bases between them. Germline V gene lookup returns CDR1 SQVTM and CDR2 ANQGSEA. CDR3 length: 11 amino acids. The CDR3 spells CSVGEGIIAFF. As DNA, the CDR3 is TGCAGCGTTGGCGAGGGGATTATAGCTTTCTTT.

This clonotype occurred a few times. The chain carries TRBV27 and TRBJ2-7; weak D call: TRBD1 (6 bases). This CDR3 spans 16 amino acids. Germline values: CDR1 MNHEY, CDR2 SMNVEV (reference sequence). The V end lost 6 bases, the J end lost 5 bases, and 23 bases lay between the germline ends. CDR3 residues: CASSPPGVAGVHEQYF. For the CDR3, the DNA is TGTGCCAGCAGCCCCCCTGGGGTGGCAGGGGTCCACGAGCAGTACTTC.

This chain uses TRBV30 with TRBJ2-2; D possibly corresponds to TRBD1 (6 bases). Trimming pared 6 bases from V and 5 bases from J, leaving 13 bases between. The germline V gene encodes CDR1 GTSNPN and CDR2 SVGIG (reference sequence). This CDR3 comprises 13 residues. CDR3 residues: CACGEQGTGELFF. The DNA of the CDR3 is TGTGCCTGCGGGGAGCAGGGGACCGGGGAGCTGTTTTTT. Combining the CDR3 with reference TRBV30 and TRBJ2-2 gives the whole variable domain SQTIHQWPATLVQPVGSPLSLECTVEGTSNPNLYWYRQAAGRGLQLLFYSVGIGQISSEVPQNLSASRPQDRQFILSSKKLLLSDSGFYLCACGEQGTGELFFGEGSRLTVL.

This clonotype was counted a few times. The chain employs TRBV20-1 and TRBJ2-4; perhaps D is TRBD1 or TRBD2 (5 bases each). The CDR3 spans 13 residues. V gave up 3 bases and J gave up 0 bases, with 6 bases separating them. The germline V gene has CDR1 DFQATT and CDR2 SNEGSKA (reference sequence). CDR3 amino acids: CSARGVAKNIQYF. CDR3 nucleotide sequence: TGCAGTGCTAGGGGGGTAGCCAAAAACATTCAGTACTTC.

The chain has TRBV20-1 and TRBJ2-7, with D possibly being TRBD2 (6 bases). Germline CDR1 reads DFQATT; CDR2 reads SNEGSKA (reference sequence). Trimming removed 7 bases from V and 2 bases from J, with 9 bases in between. The CDR3 runs to 11 residues. CDR3 loop: CSGGDTYEQYF. The CDR3 DNA sequence: TGCAGTGGGGGGGATACCTACGAGCAGTACTTC.

V gene TRBV6-6 combines with J gene TRBJ2-2, with no clear D. Trimming removed 6 bases at V and 6 bases at J, with 11 bases between. The CDR3 consists of 13 residues. Germline-derived CDR1 and CDR2 are MNHNY and SVGAGI (reference sequence). CDR3 in amino acids: CASSQLPPGELFF. The CDR3 DNA follows: TGTGCCAGCAGCCAACTACCCCCCGGGGAGCTGTTTTTT.

The CDR3 DNA follows: TGCAGTGCTAGAGATAAGCGACAGAATAATGAAAAACTGTTTTTT. Translating gives CSARDKRQNNEKLFF. The rearrangement uses TRBV20-1 and TRBJ1-4; possibly TRBD1 for D (5 bases). Trimming stripped 0 bases from V and 4 bases from J, with 12 bases between. Germline assignment: CDR1 DFQATT and CDR2 SNEGSKA (reference sequence). The CDR3 spans 15 residues.

The sample holds a few counts of this clonotype. V gene TRBV6-5 combines with J gene TRBJ2-2; TRBD2 matches at 10 bases. CDR3 size: 16 residues. Germline trimming cut 0 bases from V and 5 bases from J; bases unmatched to any gene: 3. Germline V gene lookup returns CDR1 MNHEY and CDR2 SVGAGI. CDR3 loop: CASSYSNSGGTGELFF. CDR3 nucleotides: TGTGCCAGCAGTTACTCGAATAGCGGGGGGACCGGGGAGCTGTTTTTT.

A few counts support this clonotype. This rearrangement joins TRBV6-1 to TRBJ2-2, with D possibly matching TRBD2 (6 bases). Germline values: CDR1 MNHNS, CDR2 SASEGT. The V and J ends lost 2 bases and 4 bases respectively, with 11 bases between them. The CDR3 runs to 15 residues. CDR3 amino acids: CASSEMAGGTGELFF. The CDR3 DNA is TGTGCCAGCAGTGAAATGGCCGGGGGCACCGGGGAGCTGTTTTTT.

The chain employs TRBV30 and TRBJ2-2; D is ambiguous. Germline CDR1 GTSNPN, CDR2 SVGIG (reference sequence). Trimming pared 2 bases from V and 0 bases from J, leaving 7 bases between. The CDR3 covers 14 residues. CDR3 in DNA: TGTGCCTGGAGTAAAGCCACGAACACCGGGGAGCTGTTTTTT. It yields the protein CAWSKATNTGELFF.

This clonotype was counted between two and nine times. The chain has TRBV15 and TRBJ2-1, with 8 positions matching TRBD2. The last part of the DNA fits TRBJ2-5 better; the J call may be wrong. Per the germline V gene, CDR1 is LNHNV and CDR2 is YYDKDF (reference sequence). This CDR3 has 16 residues. As DNA, the CDR3 is TGTGCCACCAGCAGACAGAAGGGACTAGGCCAAGAGACCCAGTACTTC. Its protein is CATSRQKGLGQETQYF.

This clonotype came up a few times. This sequence joins TRBV4-1 and TRBJ2-4; 14 nucleotides match TRBD2. The CDR3 is 19 amino acids. Germline V gene lookup returns CDR1 MGHRA and CDR2 YSYEKL. V lost 3 bases, J lost 0 bases, and 7 bases stayed unmatched. CDR3 amino acids: CASSHWGLAGDLAKNIQYF. The CDR3 nucleotides read TGCGCCAGCAGCCACTGGGGACTAGCGGGGGACCTAGCCAAAAACATTCAGTACTTC.

This clonotype was seen a handful of times. J is TRBJ2-7 and V is TRBV10-3, with 12 bases aligning to TRBD1. Germline CDR1 reads ENHRY; CDR2 reads SYGVKD. J was trimmed by 0 bases and V by 6 bases; bases with no gene match: 3. The CDR3 has 15 amino acids. CDR3 protein: CAISEGQGASYEQYF. CDR3 DNA: TGTGCCATCAGCGAGGGACAGGGGGCCTCCTACGAGCAGTACTTC.

The CDR3 DNA follows: TGCAGCGCATACCAGGGGGGGGAAGGATACGAGCAGTACTTC. It translates to CSAYQGGEGYEQYF. The chain uses TRBV29-1 and TRBJ2-7, with D perhaps being TRBD1 or TRBD2 (7 bases each). V lost 7 bases, J lost 4 bases, and 20 bases lay in between. Germline loops: CDR1 SQVTM, CDR2 ANQGSEA. The CDR3 has 14 amino acids.

This clonotype appeared a few times. The rearrangement uses TRBV5-1 and TRBJ2-2, with 7 bases lining up with TRBD2. The CDR3 spans 15 residues. The J segment lost 3 bases and the V segment lost 0 bases, leaving 2 bases of the junction unmatched. Germline CDR1 and CDR2: SGHRS and YFSETQ. The CDR3 sequence: CASSLAAGDTGELFF. CDR3 nucleotide sequence: TGCGCCAGCAGCTTGGCGGCGGGGGACACCGGGGAGCTGTTTTTT.